Here is one T cell receptor beta chain with its context. Sequencing of TCR beta was performed on blood CD8+ and CD4+ T cells. cDNA came from about 0.46 to 1 ug RNA primed by random hexamers. Using its own MiXCR run on the immunoSEQ multiplex PCR reads, TCRdb lists one record per CDR3 protein. This table holds about 180,000 distinct CDR3 sequences, around 95% found once. The record originates from a study of CD8 T cells in Susac syndrome. What was sequenced was CD4+ T cells from PBMCs. The sequence derives from a human donor with multiple sclerosis.

CDR3 nucleotide sequence: TGCAGCGTTCAGGGGACCGGGGAGCTGTTTTTT. As protein: CSVQGTGELFF. The chain has TRBV29-1 and TRBJ2-2, with D maybe TRBD1 (6 bases). CDR1 is SQVTM, CDR2 ANQGSEA, per germline. The CDR3 length is 11 residues. Trimming shortened V by 5 bases and J by 5 bases, and 6 bases separated the two germline ends.